Following are 10 T cell receptor beta chains from one sample sequenced in a study of beta chain features in type 1 diabetes. What was sequenced were expressed TCRB transcripts, since all of the isolated RNA had been reverse transcribed. Here immunoSEQ multiplex PCR was the method, and the copy in TCRdb shows in-frame clones only, minus some. This table has fewer than 650,000 clones, around 16% appearing once. Sequenced material: naive CD4+ T cells from blood. These receptors all come from a man aged 18 to 35 in good health.

The V and J genes are TRBV18 and TRBJ2-3, with 7 bases fitting TRBD1. V was pared by 4 bases and J by 0 bases, with 4 bases of the junction left unmatched. Germline V gene data show CDR1 as KGHSH and CDR2 as LQKENI. The CDR3 totals 15 residues. In DNA, the CDR3 is TGTGCCAGCTCACTCACAGGGGACAGCACAGATACGCAGTATTTT. Protein: CASSLTGDSTDTQYF.

This clone was recorded a few times. This chain uses TRBV28 with TRBJ2-7; D is unclear. V was cut by 7 bases and J by 5 bases, with 12 bases left in between. The CDR3 covers 12 residues. The V gene's germline CDR1 is MDHEN and CDR2 SYDVKM. CDR3 sequence: CASKQSGDEQYF. In nucleotides, the CDR3 is TGTGCCAGCAAACAGTCTGGGGACGAGCAGTACTTC.

This chain links TRBV9 with TRBJ1-3; tentatively, D is TRBD1 (5 bases). The V end was cut by 4 bases, the J end by 0 bases, with 17 bases between. The CDR3 has 17 residues. From germline, CDR1 is SGDLS and CDR2 YYNGEE. The CDR3 protein is CASSKPPGHPSGNTIYF. CDR3 DNA: TGTGCCAGCAGCAAACCGCCTGGACACCCCTCTGGAAACACCATATATTTT.

The V and J genes are TRBV6-1 and TRBJ2-7; 8 bases map to TRBD2. The germline CDR1 and CDR2 sequences are MNHNS and SASEGT. The CDR3 spans 15 residues. With 7 bases clipped from V and 0 bases from J, the junction kept 8 bases outside the gene matches. The CDR3 region has the DNA TGTGCCAGCATTCATAGCGGGGCCTACTCCTACGAGCAGTACTTC. It encodes CASIHSGAYSYEQYF.

DNA for the CDR3: TGTGCCAGCAGCTTGGAGCGGGGTAGCGGGAGTGATACGCAGTATTTT. It yields the protein CASSLERGSGSDTQYF. The chain couples TRBV5-4 to TRBJ2-3, with 9 bases that match TRBD2. The CDR3 totals 16 residues. V lost 0 bases to trimming and J lost 6 bases; unmatched junction nucleotides: 8. The germline V gene has CDR1 SGHNT and CDR2 YYREEE (reference sequence).

This clone appeared a few times. The chain recombines TRBV6-1 with TRBJ2-3, with D unclear. Germline V gives CDR1 MNHNS, CDR2 SASEGT. With 6 bases removed from V and 4 bases from J, the gap between germline ends came to 11 bases. This CDR3 contains 13 residues. The CDR3 region is CASRIKGSDTQYF. The CDR3 DNA follows: TGTGCCAGCAGAATAAAGGGTTCAGATACGCAGTATTTT.

This clone was observed a few times. Other DNA sequences in this sample translate to the same CDR3. The chain couples TRBV9 to TRBJ2-1, with TRBD2 as a possible D gene (6 bases). The CDR3 is made up of 14 amino acids. Germline assignment: CDR1 SGDLS and CDR2 YYNGEE. V was clipped by 2 bases and J by 1 base, with 7 bases between them. The chain's CDR3 is CASSVGGSYNEQFF. The CDR3 coding sequence is TGTGCCAGCAGCGTCGGGGGATCCTACAATGAGCAGTTCTTC.

A few counts support this clone. The J gene is TRBJ2-2, the V gene TRBV5-1; a weak D match, TRBD1 (6 bases). CDR1 and CDR2 (germline): SGHRS, YFSETQ. Trimming took 0 bases from V and 1 from J, leaving 10 bases between them. CDR3 length equals 16 residues. The DNA of the CDR3 is TGCGCCAGCAGCTTGGGTGGACAGAGGAACACCGGGGAGCTGTTTTTT. It specifies CASSLGGQRNTGELFF.

This clone was detected a few times. The rearrangement links TRBV9 to TRBJ2-4; 8 nucleotides match TRBD1. The junction had 8 bases not matched to a gene; V was cut back by 4 bases and J by 8 bases. From germline, CDR1 is SGDLS and CDR2 YYNGEE. CDR3 length equals 14 residues. In DNA, the CDR3 is TGTGCCAGCAGCCCCCGGACAGGGTCTCACATTCAGTACTTC. It yields the protein CASSPRTGSHIQYF.

V gene TRBV5-1 combines with J gene TRBJ2-4, with 11 bases identical to TRBD2. Germline V gene sequence: CDR1 SGHRS, CDR2 YFSETQ. CDR3 length equals 16 residues. Unmatched junction bases numbered 11, after V lost 4 bases and J lost 8 bases. The CDR3 DNA reads as TGCGCCAGCAGCGAAACCCCTAGCGGGGGGCCTCACATTCAGTACTTC. Protein: CASSETPSGGPHIQYF.